The 25 T cell receptor beta chains in this list originate from one sample, sequenced in a study of T-cell reconstitution after alpha-beta-depleted transplantation in children. The library targeted TCRbeta and was prepared with unique molecular identifiers. TCRdb re-analysed the PCR reads in MiXCR, keeping a single row per CDR3 protein. Counted here are approximately 300,000 distinct CDR3 sequences, about a tenth occurring once; the ten biggest clones make up around 7.5%. Specimen: PBMCs, collected before TCRalphabeta/CD19-depleted stem cell transplant. The origin of the receptors is a boy under two years old with acute myeloid leukemia, due to receive a stem cell transplant.

This clonotype has only a few counts. J is TRBJ2-7 and V is TRBV6-5; 9 nucleotides align to TRBD2. The CDR3 runs 15 residues. V lost 0 bases and J lost 2; bases outside the gene matches: 2. Germline V gene data show CDR1 as MNHEY and CDR2 as SVGAGI. The CDR3 reads CASSYSSGRPYEQYF. In DNA, the CDR3 is TGTGCCAGCAGTTACTCCAGCGGGAGGCCCTACGAGCAGTACTTC.

The J gene is TRBJ2-3, the V gene TRBV28, with D tentatively TRBD1 (6 bases). Germline V gene lookup returns CDR1 MDHEN and CDR2 SYDVKM. The V end was cut by 2 bases, the J end by 2 bases, with 20 bases between. There are 18 residues in the CDR3. CDR3 bases: TGTGCCAGCAGTTTAATCCCCGGACAGCTACTATACACAGATACGCAGTATTTT. Protein: CASSLIPGQLLYTDTQYF. The full variable domain, with the rest looked up from reference TRBV28 and TRBJ2-3, is DVKVTQSSRYLVKRTGEKVFLECVQDMDHENMFWYRQDPGLGLRLIYFSYDVKMKEKGDIPEGYSVSREKKERFSLILESASTNQTSMYLCASSLIPGQLLYTDTQYFGPGTRLTVL.

In its sample, this clonotype was seen many times. The V call is TRBV29-1, the J call TRBJ2-3, with 7 nucleotides matching TRBD2. CDR3 length equals 14 residues. Germline values: CDR1 SQVTM, CDR2 ANQGSEA. Losses at the gene ends were 3 bases for V and 2 bases for J; bases not matched to a gene: 5. CDR3 nucleotides: TGCAGCGTTGAGGGGAGCGGGGCCACAGATACGCAGTATTTT. Translating gives CSVEGSGATDTQYF.

This clonotype was seen ten or more times. This chain links TRBV7-9 with TRBJ2-7; D unresolved. The CDR3 spans 13 residues. Germline lookup yields CDR1 SEHNR and CDR2 FQNEAQ (reference sequence). Trimming removed 6 bases from V and 3 bases from J, with 12 bases in between. CDR3 in amino acids: CASSASTVYEQYF. CDR3 nucleotide sequence: TGTGCCAGCAGTGCCAGCACAGTCTACGAGCAGTACTTC.

This clonotype was counted ten times or more. The chain has TRBV28 and TRBJ2-1; 8 nucleotides line up with TRBD2. Germline V CDR1 and CDR2: MDHEN, SYDVKM. The ends lost 3 bases at V and 4 bases at J; junction bases unmatched: 5. This CDR3 is 15 amino acids long. Here the CDR3 reads CASSFTSGGYNEQFF. The CDR3 coding sequence is TGTGCCAGCAGTTTCACTAGCGGAGGGTACAATGAGCAGTTCTTC. Based on the CDR3 plus reference TRBV28 and TRBJ2-1, the full variable domain is DVKVTQSSRYLVKRTGEKVFLECVQDMDHENMFWYRQDPGLGLRLIYFSYDVKMKEKGDIPEGYSVSREKKERFSLILESASTNQTSMYLCASSFTSGGYNEQFFGPGTRLTVL.

V is TRBV5-1 and J is TRBJ2-1; D might be TRBD1 (6 bases). The CDR3 loop spans 13 amino acids. Trimming removed 5 bases from V and 12 bases from J, with 18 bases in between. Germline lookup yields CDR1 SGHRS and CDR2 YFSETQ. The CDR3 is CASRGIGQQGQFF. For the CDR3, the DNA is TGCGCCAGCAGAGGAATTGGACAGCAAGGGCAGTTCTTC.

This clonotype showed up many times. The rearrangement uses TRBV20-1 and TRBJ1-3; D is uncertain. Trimming stripped 4 bases from V and 0 bases from J, with 13 bases between. Germline V gene sequence: CDR1 DFQATT, CDR2 SNEGSKA (reference sequence). The CDR3 length is 15 residues. CDR3 residues: CSATRGPYSGNTIYF. The CDR3 nucleotides read TGCAGTGCTACCCGTGGCCCGTACTCTGGAAACACCATATATTTT.

The genes are TRBV20-1 and TRBJ2-3; TRBD2 matches at 10 bases. Germline V CDR1 and CDR2: DFQATT, SNEGSKA (reference sequence). Trimming at V came to 1 base and at J to 4 bases, leaving 8 bases not matched to a gene. The CDR3 runs 16 residues. CDR3 bases: TGCAGTGCTAGAGGGGGGGTAGCGGGGGGCCCAGATACGCAGTATTTT. Amino acids: CSARGGVAGGPDTQYF.

In its sample, this clonotype was seen many times. The chain recombines TRBV18 with TRBJ2-1; D is unclear. This CDR3 is 13 amino acids long. The germline V and J ends were trimmed by 4 bases and 10 bases, with 14 bases remaining between them. CDR1 KGHSH and CDR2 LQKENI come from the germline V gene. In nucleotides, the CDR3 is TGTGCCAGCTCACTCGGGCCTGTCTTAGAGCAGTTCTTC. Amino acids: CASSLGPVLEQFF.

In this sample, this clonotype turned up many times. The gene calls are TRBV19 and TRBJ2-1, with D perhaps TRBD1 (5 bases). With 4 bases removed from V and 4 bases from J, the gap between germline ends came to 14 bases. This CDR3 is built from 15 residues. Per germline, CDR1 LNHDA and CDR2 SQIVND (reference sequence). The CDR3 protein is CASSKGQGRYNEQFF. CDR3 in DNA: TGTGCCAGTAGTAAAGGGCAGGGTAGGTACAATGAGCAGTTCTTC.

A remark on this clonotype: Since a much larger clone is just one base distant, this may be a read error. This likely comes from a read error, as the CDR3 has no conserved phenylalanine or tryptophan at its end. The chain joins TRBV5-1 to TRBJ2-7; a possible D gene is TRBD1 (6 bases). The V end lost 2 bases, the J end lost 0 bases, and 12 bases lay between the germline ends. CDR1 is SGHRS, CDR2 YFSETQ, per germline. CDR3 length equals 15 residues. The CDR3 region is CASSFPGTSSYEQYS. The CDR3 DNA reads as TGCGCCAGCAGCTTCCCCGGGACAAGCTCCTACGAGCAGTACTCC.

At least ten counts were recorded for this clonotype. The chain combines TRBV9 with TRBJ2-2, with TRBD2 as a possible D gene (6 bases). V lost 2 bases and J 6 bases, leaving 11 bases between the germline ends. CDR3 length: 14 amino acids. The germline V gene encodes CDR1 SGDLS and CDR2 YYNGEE. CDR3 amino acids: CASSVGSDPGELFF. The CDR3 DNA follows: TGTGCCAGCAGCGTCGGGAGTGACCCCGGGGAGCTGTTTTTT.

This clonotype was seen at least ten times. This rearrangement joins TRBV11-2 to TRBJ2-5; D remains unclear. V gave up 1 base and J gave up 2 bases, with 11 bases separating them. Germline V gene data show CDR1 as SGHAT and CDR2 as FQNNGV. The CDR3 contains 15 residues. CDR3 in amino acids: CASSLGRWNQETQYF. The CDR3 DNA sequence: TGTGCCAGCAGCTTAGGACGATGGAATCAAGAGACCCAGTACTTC.

This clonotype occurred many times. The chain combines TRBV2 with TRBJ1-6, with a tentative D call TRBD1 (5 bases). Germline V gene sequence: CDR1 SNHLY, CDR2 FYNNEI. This CDR3 has 13 residues. The V end lost 3 bases, the J end lost 7 bases, and 7 bases lay between the germline ends. The chain's CDR3 is CASSDRENSPLHF. CDR3 coding DNA: TGTGCCAGCAGTGACAGGGAAAATTCACCCCTCCACTTT.

This clonotype was seen only a few times. The chain recombines TRBV5-1 with TRBJ2-3, with a tentative D call TRBD1 (6 bases). CDR3 length equals 15 residues. CDR1 is SGHRS and CDR2 is YFSETQ in the germline V gene. Trimming removed 4 bases from V and 5 bases from J, with 17 bases in between. The DNA of the CDR3 is TGCGCCAGCAGCCCAGACAGGAAGGATAGAGATACGCAGTATTTT. Protein product: CASSPDRKDRDTQYF.

This clonotype was observed at least ten times. The rearrangement joins TRBV10-3 to TRBJ2-7; D gene unclear. The CDR3 is 14 residues long. V lost 0 bases and J lost 6, with 12 bases in between. Looked up from germline, CDR1 is ENHRY and CDR2 is SYGVKD. The CDR3 protein is CAISESMVGSEQYF. Written as DNA, the CDR3 is TGTGCCATCAGTGAGTCGATGGTGGGAAGCGAGCAGTACTTC.

This clonotype was recorded at least ten times. The V and J genes are TRBV20-1 and TRBJ2-3, with D maybe TRBD2 (6 bases). CDR1 and CDR2 (germline): DFQATT, SNEGSKA (reference sequence). CDR3 length equals 13 residues. V gave up 8 bases and J gave up 2 bases, with 14 bases separating them. DNA for the CDR3: TGCAGTCTGGACTACAAAATCACAGATACGCAGTATTTT. As protein: CSLDYKITDTQYF.

The table lists this clonotype with many counts. The genes are TRBV20-1 and TRBJ2-5; D may match TRBD1 or TRBD2 (6 bases each). Trimming shortened V by 0 bases and J by 5 bases, and 25 bases separated the two germline ends. In germline, CDR1 is DFQATT, CDR2 SNEGSKA (reference sequence). CDR3 length: 18 residues. The CDR3 sequence: CSARDYYSGDTAGETQYF. In nucleotides, the CDR3 is TGCAGTGCTAGAGATTACTACTCAGGGGACACCGCGGGGGAGACCCAGTACTTC.

This clonotype was seen many times. The V gene is TRBV6-5, the J gene TRBJ1-6, with D tentatively TRBD1 (6 bases). V lost 4 bases and J 7 bases, leaving 17 bases between the germline ends. Per germline, CDR1 MNHEY and CDR2 SVGAGI. This CDR3 is built from 16 residues. The DNA for the CDR3 is TGTGCCAGCAGTTTCCCTCCGGGACAAAGGAATTCACCCCTCCACTTT. Translating it yields CASSFPPGQRNSPLHF.

This chain links TRBV20-1 with TRBJ2-7; no firm D call. Germline V lookup: CDR1 DFQATT, CDR2 SNEGSKA (reference sequence). Trimming left V 1 base short and J 0 bases short, with 13 bases between. The CDR3 sequence is 15 residues long. The CDR3 is CSARALEYPSYEQYF. CDR3 DNA: TGCAGTGCTAGAGCCCTGGAATACCCCTCCTACGAGCAGTACTTC.

Ten or more counts support this clonotype. The rearrangement links TRBV7-9 to TRBJ2-5; no firm D call. CDR1 SEHNR and CDR2 FQNEAQ come from the germline V gene (reference sequence). Deletions cut 4 bases from V and 8 bases from J, with 11 bases between. This CDR3 spans 12 amino acids. The CDR3 here is CASSSTTRTQYF. The DNA of the CDR3 is TGTGCCAGCAGCTCAACCACCCGCACCCAGTACTTC. The full variable domain, completed using reference TRBV7-9 and TRBJ2-5, is DTGVSQNPRHKITKRGQNVTFRCDPISEHNRLYWYRQTLGQGPEFLTYFQNEAQLEKSRLLSDRFSAERPKGSFSTLEIQRTEQGDSAMYLCASSSTTRTQYFGPGTRLLVL.

The chain uses TRBV7-8 and TRBJ2-2; D ambiguous. The ends were cut back, 3 bases at V and 3 bases at J, with 11 bases in the middle. The CDR3 is 15 amino acids. Germline CDR1 reads SGHVS; CDR2 reads FQNEAQ. The CDR3 DNA follows: TGTGCCAGCAGCTTCAACCCCGTGGACACCGGGGAGCTGTTTTTT. Amino acids: CASSFNPVDTGELFF.

This clonotype was seen only once. The chain uses TRBV30 and TRBJ1-2; possibly TRBD1 for D (5 bases). V was clipped by 2 bases and J by 5 bases, with 12 bases between them. This CDR3 contains 13 residues. Per the germline V gene, CDR1 is GTSNPN and CDR2 is SVGIG (reference sequence). Here the CDR3 reads CAWSPGRIYGYTF. CDR3 sequence (DNA): TGTGCCTGGAGTCCGGGACGGATTTATGGCTACACCTTC. The entire variable domain, with the rest obtained from reference TRBV30 and TRBJ1-2, is as follows: SQTIHQWPATLVQPVGSPLSLECTVEGTSNPNLYWYRQAAGRGLQLLFYSVGIGQISSEVPQNLSASRPQDRQFILSSKKLLLSDSGFYLCAWSPGRIYGYTFGSGTRLTVV.

This clonotype was observed many times. The chain employs TRBV28 and TRBJ2-7; 8 positions agree with TRBD1. This CDR3 has 16 residues. Germline V gene sequence: CDR1 MDHEN, CDR2 SYDVKM. V trimming: 6 bases; J trimming: 3 bases; junction bases outside the gene matches: 13. The CDR3 DNA reads TGTGCCAGCAGAGCCCTTCCCGGACAGGGAGTCTACGAGCAGTACTTC. The encoded protein is CASRALPGQGVYEQYF.

This clonotype was found a few times. V gene TRBV7-2 combines with J gene TRBJ2-1; 9 bases match TRBD2. This CDR3 contains 14 residues. Per the germline V gene, CDR1 is SGHTA and CDR2 is FQGNSA. Trimming at V came to 6 bases and at J to 5 bases, leaving 5 bases not matched to a gene. CDR3 sequence reads: CASRIAGDHNEQFF. The CDR3 nucleotides read TGTGCCAGCAGGATAGCGGGGGACCACAATGAGCAGTTCTTC.